The sequence of this T cell receptor beta chain was determined in a study of T cell responses to AZD1222 COVID-19 vaccine. Per the germline V gene, CDR1 is SGDLS and CDR2 is YYNGEE. The junction had 2 bases not matched to a gene; V was cut back by 0 bases and J by 7 bases. This CDR3 spans 15 amino acids. Produced via immunoSEQ multiplex PCR; TCRdb's table is partial and in-frame only. Of 150,000 to 200,000 clones in the sample, more than 90% were seen once. About this clone: Its target is unknown.

Findings and limits, study-wide: Repertoire collection took place solely once the T cell response had peaked. Seropositivity was recorded at baseline in only 6 or 7 AZD1222 recipients. Two AZD1222 doses significantly raised spike-specific TCR breadth and depth over controls. Reportedly, close to half of spike-specific TCRs are directed against unmutated variant regions.

This TCR was sampled from an adult in good health. The V gene is TRBV9, the J gene TRBJ1-6; 9 bases map to TRBD1. The sample was peripheral blood, taken on day 0 of AZD1222 vaccination. CDR3 amino acids: CASSVGDRENSPLHF. CDR3 coding DNA: TGTGCCAGCAGCGTAGGGGACAGGGAAAATTCACCCCTCCACTTT.